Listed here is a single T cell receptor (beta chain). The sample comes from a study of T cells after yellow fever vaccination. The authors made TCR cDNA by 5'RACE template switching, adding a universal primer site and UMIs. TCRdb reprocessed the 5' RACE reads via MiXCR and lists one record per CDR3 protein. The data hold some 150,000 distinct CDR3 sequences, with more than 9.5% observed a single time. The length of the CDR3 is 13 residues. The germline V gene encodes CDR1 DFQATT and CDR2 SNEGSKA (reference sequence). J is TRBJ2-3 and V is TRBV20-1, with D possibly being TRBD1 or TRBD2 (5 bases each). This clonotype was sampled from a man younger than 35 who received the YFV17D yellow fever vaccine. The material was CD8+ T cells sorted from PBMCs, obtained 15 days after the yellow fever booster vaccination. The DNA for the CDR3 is TGCAGGGTCGGACTTGAGGGGACAGATACGCAGTATTTT. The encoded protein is CRVGLEGTDTQYF.